Following are 16 T cell receptor beta chains from one sample sequenced in a study of identical twins. TCRdb used MiXCR to reprocess the 5' RACE reads, holding one entry per CDR3 protein. The data hold roughly 350,000 distinct CDR3 sequences, with about 10% observed a single time. Sequencing input: naive T cells sorted from blood. The receptors here all came from a woman in her forties or fifties in good health.

This clonotype was counted only a few times. The J gene is TRBJ2-7, the V gene TRBV24-1; the match to TRBD1 covers 8 bases. The CDR3 runs to 13 residues. With V trimmed by 9 bases and J by 0 bases, 3 bases remained unmatched. From germline, CDR1 is KGHDR and CDR2 SFDVKD. CDR3 coding DNA: TGTGCCACCTCCGGGACAGGCTCCTACGAGCAGTACTTC. The encoded protein is CATSGTGSYEQYF.

This chain joins TRBV18 and TRBJ2-7, with a possible D match to TRBD1 (5 bases). Looked up from germline, CDR1 is KGHSH and CDR2 is LQKENI. CDR3 length: 11 amino acids. V was cut by 6 bases and J by 4 bases, with 7 bases left in between. The CDR3 nucleotides are TGTGCCAGCTCGGACATTTACGAGCAGTACTTC. This encodes CASSDIYEQYF.

This clonotype was observed many times. The chain employs TRBV10-3 and TRBJ1-2; TRBD1 matches 8 bases. V was clipped by 2 bases and J by 8 bases; unmatched bases: 10. The CDR3 runs 15 residues. Germline V CDR1 and CDR2: ENHRY, SYGVKD. In DNA, the CDR3 is TGTGCCATCAGTGAGCCCGGACAGGGAAAACGCGGCTACACCTTC. As protein: CAISEPGQGKRGYTF.

The chain couples TRBV24-1 to TRBJ1-1, with a possible D match to TRBD1 (6 bases). The V end was cut by 7 bases, the J end by 2 bases, with 10 bases between. Looked up from germline, CDR1 is KGHDR and CDR2 is SFDVKD. This CDR3 is 13 amino acids long. DNA for the CDR3: TGTGCCACCAGCGAGGACAGAAACACTGAAGCTTTCTTT. This codes for CATSEDRNTEAFF.

On this clonotype itself: This may come from a read error, since a much larger clone is one base off. This rearrangement joins TRBV7-8 to TRBJ2-3, with 10 bases aligning to TRBD1. Germline V gene data show CDR1 as SGHVS and CDR2 as FQNEAQ. The CDR3 totals 16 residues. The CDR3 region has the DNA TGTGCCGGCAGCTATACCGGGACAGGGGTCCAAACTACGCAGTATTTT. Translated, it gives CAGSYTGTGVQTTQYF.

This clonotype appeared many times. This chain connects TRBV20-1 to TRBJ1-1; the D gene is possibly TRBD1 (6 bases). V lost 1 base, J lost 0 bases, and 18 bases lay in between. Per the germline V gene, CDR1 is DFQATT and CDR2 is SNEGSKA (reference sequence). The CDR3 has 17 residues. The CDR3 here is CSARGTARGLMNTEAFF. The CDR3 DNA reads TGCAGTGCTAGAGGAACGGCCAGGGGCTTAATGAACACTGAAGCTTTCTTT.

This clonotype was detected many times. The genes are TRBV3-1 and TRBJ2-6; D gene ambiguous. V lost 3 bases and J lost 0, with 0 bases in between. Per the germline V gene, CDR1 is LGHDT and CDR2 is YNNKEL (reference sequence). The CDR3 consists of 13 residues. CDR3 DNA: TGTGCCAGCAGCCACTCTGGGGCCAACGTCCTGACTTTC. Protein sequence: CASSHSGANVLTF.

The rearrangement uses TRBV3-1 and TRBJ1-1; TRBD1 is a possible D gene (5 bases). The CDR3 consists of 14 residues. Trimming shortened V by 1 base and J by 7 bases, and 13 bases separated the two germline ends. Germline loops: CDR1 LGHDT, CDR2 YNNKEL (reference sequence). As DNA, the CDR3 is TGTGCCAGCAGCCAAGTTGGGGGACCTTATGAAGCTTTCTTT. This translates into CASSQVGGPYEAFF.

This clonotype was picked up a small number of times. The genes are TRBV27 and TRBJ2-7, with a tentative D call TRBD2 (5 bases). The V gene lost 10 bases and the J gene lost 4 bases, with 14 bases spanning the gap. Germline assignment: CDR1 MNHEY and CDR2 SMNVEV (reference sequence). This CDR3 comprises 12 residues. The CDR3 DNA sequence: TGTGCCACCTTCAGAGGGTTATACGAGCAGTACGTC. It specifies CATFRGLYEQYV.

Many counts were recorded for this clonotype. The J gene is TRBJ2-1, the V gene TRBV11-2, with 9 bases lining up with TRBD2. V dropped 1 base and J dropped 4; count of bases not matched to a gene: 5. From germline, CDR1 is SGHAT and CDR2 FQNNGV. The CDR3 is made up of 16 amino acids. The CDR3 DNA follows: TGTGCCAGCAGCTTAGCTGGGCTAGCGGGGTACAATGAGCAGTTCTTC. This codes for CASSLAGLAGYNEQFF.

This clonotype was seen only a few times. The chain recombines TRBV5-1 with TRBJ2-1, with TRBD2 as a possible D gene (5 bases). From germline, CDR1 is SGHRS and CDR2 YFSETQ. Trimming stripped 2 bases from V and 5 bases from J, with 20 bases between. CDR3 length equals 17 residues. The CDR3 spells CASSLRLRARRDNEQFF. Here the CDR3 DNA reads TGCGCCAGCAGCTTAAGGTTAAGGGCTAGGCGGGACAATGAGCAGTTCTTC.

In its sample, this clonotype was seen a few times. The CDR3 bases are TGTGCCTGGAGTTCAGGGTTAAATGAGCAGTTCTTC. As protein: CAWSSGLNEQFF. The chain couples TRBV30 to TRBJ2-1; TRBD1 is a possible D gene (5 bases). The CDR3 has 12 amino acids. V was shortened by 2 bases and J by 7 bases, with 9 bases between the two germline ends. The germline V gene encodes CDR1 GTSNPN and CDR2 SVGIG (reference sequence).

CDR3 bases: TGTGCCAGCAGCTTAGGGGACAGGGGGCCAGGGTCAGCTTTCTTT. It yields the protein CASSLGDRGPGSAFF. The chain links TRBV7-8 to TRBJ1-1; the match to TRBD1 covers 12 bases. CDR3 size: 15 residues. The V segment lost 1 base and the J segment 10 bases; nucleotides outside the gene matches: 7. In germline, CDR1 is SGHVS, CDR2 FQNEAQ.

The CDR3 nucleotides read TGTGCCACCAGTGCCGCGACAGGGGAGAGGACATACACCGGGGAGCTGTTTTTT. Protein sequence: CATSAATGERTYTGELFF. The J gene is TRBJ2-2, the V gene TRBV24-1, with TRBD1 matching over 8 bases. The CDR3 sequence is 18 residues long. Germline assignment: CDR1 KGHDR and CDR2 SFDVKD. V shed 5 bases and J 3 bases; nucleotides not matched to a gene: 13.

Regarding this clonotype: Compared with germline, one end of the junction differs, possibly owing to a read error. The chain recombines TRBV20-1 with TRBJ2-3; D gene uncertain. The germline CDR1 and CDR2 sequences are DFQATT and SNEGSKA (reference sequence). The CDR3 loop spans 14 amino acids. In nucleotides, the CDR3 is TGCAGCGCTAAATATTCACGGGGCACAGATACGCAGTATTTT. This sequence encodes CSAKYSRGTDTQYF.

The V call is TRBV12-3 or TRBV12-4, the J call TRBJ1-1; tentative D call: TRBD1 (5 bases). The CDR3 length is 15 residues. V lost 5 bases and J lost 1, with 14 bases in between. The CDR3 DNA follows: TGTGCCAGCAGTACACCGGGACTGACGAACACTGAAGCTTTCTTT. Translation gives CASSTPGLTNTEAFF.